This T cell receptor beta chain originates from a study of blood T cell repertoires in COVID-19. The overall study: From the United States, Italy and Spain came samples of acute and convalescent COVID-19. Nucleic acid was either cDNA or gDNA, and it came from T cells, B-cell-depleted T cells, or PBMCs.

The authors' processing: Reference gene primer amplification in the assay estimated nucleated cell counts. The protocol was immunoSEQ multiplex PCR, while the TCRdb copy is restricted to in-frame clones and leaves out a portion. V and J calls and clone size are copied from that table; D and trimming were computed from the DNA. The sample carries 200,000 or so clones, around 80% recorded once. Per germline, CDR1 MNHEY and CDR2 SVGAGI. Trimming at V came to 5 bases and at J to 2 bases, leaving 5 bases not matched to a gene. CDR3 size: 14 residues. This chain uses TRBV6-5 with TRBJ1-2; 7 nucleotides match TRBD1. Sequencing was performed on peripheral blood. The TCR comes from a human donor in a cohort sampled during active COVID-19. The CDR3 nucleotides are TGTGCCAGCAGTCCATCGACAGGGAACTATGGCTACACCTTC. It codes for CASSPSTGNYGYTF.